Listed here are 6 T cell receptor beta chains from one sample, sequenced in a study of cytomegalovirus exposure and HLA in healthy donors. A multiplex PCR was run with 60 Vbeta primers and 13 Jbeta primers. Assay: immunoSEQ multiplex PCR; the TCRdb copy retains only in-frame clones and omits some. The sample includes about 300,000 clones, 80% to 90% of them seen just once. The specimen was PBMCs. The origin of the receptors is a man between 35 and 55 years old in good health and CMV-seropositive.

This chain connects TRBV5-1 to TRBJ2-1, with a weak D call TRBD2 (5 bases). Germline CDR1 and CDR2: SGHRS and YFSETQ. The CDR3 spans 15 residues. The V end was cut by 2 bases, the J end by 4 bases, with 13 bases between. CDR3 nucleotide sequence: TGCGCCAGCAGCTTCCCTCGAGCGGAATACAATGAGCAGTTCTTC. This encodes CASSFPRAEYNEQFF.

The gene calls are TRBV5-1 and TRBJ1-2, with D possibly being TRBD1 (5 bases). The germline V gene has CDR1 SGHRS and CDR2 YFSETQ. The ends were cut back, 4 bases at V and 4 bases at J, with 11 bases in the middle. This CDR3 region has 13 residues. This chain's CDR3 is CASSGGESYGYTF. The CDR3 DNA follows: TGCGCCAGCAGCGGAGGGGAGAGCTATGGCTACACCTTC.

This chain links TRBV29-1 with TRBJ1-2, with D possibly TRBD1 on 5 matching bases. Germline loops: CDR1 SQVTM, CDR2 ANQGSEA. Trimming cost V 0 bases and J 5 bases, with 13 bases left between them. The CDR3 is 14 amino acids. CDR3 coding DNA: TGCAGCGTTGAAGACCCCCAGGGAGGGTATGGCTACACCTTC. Its protein product is CSVEDPQGGYGYTF.

The CDR3 loop reads CSVETGNEKLFF. The CDR3 region has the DNA TGCAGCGTTGAAACGGGGAATGAAAAACTGTTTTTT. The chain recombines TRBV29-1 with TRBJ1-4; unclear D gene. The germline V gene encodes CDR1 SQVTM and CDR2 ANQGSEA. The CDR3 length is 12 residues. Trimming took 2 bases from V and 5 from J, leaving 6 bases between them.

The chain has TRBV10-3 and TRBJ2-1; TRBD2 is a possible D gene (7 bases). CDR1 is ENHRY and CDR2 is SYGVKD in the germline V gene. The CDR3 has 15 residues. V was trimmed by 3 bases and J by 7 bases, leaving 16 bases between them. The CDR3 region has the DNA TGTGCCATCAGTGACCGACGGGGGGCGGATAATGAGCAGTTCTTC. It encodes CAISDRRGADNEQFF.

V is TRBV18 and J is TRBJ2-3, with a weak D call TRBD2 (5 bases). Looked up from germline, CDR1 is KGHSH and CDR2 is LQKENI. The CDR3 has 15 amino acids. The ends were cut back, 6 bases at V and 4 bases at J, with 17 bases in the middle. In nucleotides, the CDR3 is TGTGCCAGCTCCCCATTCTCGCGGGTGGCAGATACGCAGTATTTT. This gives the protein CASSPFSRVADTQYF.